This TCR beta chain appears in the sequencing data of a study of blood T cell repertoires in COVID-19. In the study overall: COVID-19 samples from acute and convalescent phases originated in the United States, Italy and Spain. From T cells, B-cell-depleted T cells, or PBMCs came the material, which was cDNA or gDNA.

There are a few counts of this clone. CDR1 and CDR2 (germline): SGHRS, YFSETQ. V was pared by 4 bases and J by 1 base, with 11 bases between. There are 15 residues in the CDR3. Methods used by the authors: From reference gene primer amplification, estimates of nucleated cell counts were derived. Profiling relied on immunoSEQ multiplex PCR, and the TCRdb table lists in-frame clones only, not all of them. V, J and clone size are taken as reported in that table, and D and trimming were inferred from the DNA itself. The repertoire includes about 15,000 clones, roughly 86% of them detected once, and around 50% sits in the top ten.

The sequenced material came from peripheral blood. V is TRBV5-1 and J is TRBJ1-4; possible D gene TRBD1, 5 bases. The clonotype comes from a man in his fifties or sixties with acute or convalescent COVID-19. The CDR3 reads CASSGQGGTNEKLFF. CDR3 bases: TGCGCCAGCAGCGGCCAGGGCGGAACTAATGAAAAACTGTTTTTT.